This entry lists 12 T cell receptor beta chains sequenced from one sample in a study of T cell repertoires in breast cancer. Unpaired genes were suppressed by blocking oligonucleotides during a second nested PCR. TCRdb analysed the emulsion pairing reads with MiXCR anew, one entry per CDR3 protein. Among around 43,000 distinct CDR3 sequences listed, about 50% were seen once. Paired alpha-beta TCRs of CD8+ T cells were analyzed by expanded emulsion RT-PCR. Sequenced sample: CD8+ T cells. All receptors derive from a pool of human donors with breast cancer or a healthy control (not recorded which).

The chain combines TRBV6-6 with TRBJ1-1; maybe TRBD1 (5 bases). Looked up from germline, CDR1 is MNHNY and CDR2 is SVGAGI (reference sequence). Trimming took off 0 bases at V and 6 bases at J, with 14 bases between the two ends. CDR3 length equals 15 residues. This chain's CDR3 is CASSYSGRGVPEAFF. The CDR3 nucleotides read TGTGCCAGCAGTTACTCCGGGCGGGGGGTGCCTGAAGCTTTCTTT.

The chain joins TRBV2 to TRBJ1-5, with 7 bases aligning to TRBD1. The ends lost 4 bases at V and 9 bases at J; junction bases unmatched: 12. Germline lookup yields CDR1 SNHLY and CDR2 FYNNEI. This CDR3 has 15 amino acids. This chain's CDR3 is CASSVGAGQARPQHF. CDR3 bases: TGTGCCAGCAGTGTTGGTGCAGGACAGGCCAGGCCCCAGCATTTT.

A single count supports this clonotype. The chain carries TRBV2 and TRBJ2-3; the D is unclear. V was clipped by 2 bases and J by 3 bases, with 6 bases between them. The CDR3 consists of 13 residues. From germline, CDR1 is SNHLY and CDR2 FYNNEI. The CDR3 DNA sequence: TGTGCCAGCAGTGAAACAGCGACAGATACGCAGTATTTT. Translated: CASSETATDTQYF.

The rearrangement uses TRBV10-3 and TRBJ1-6, with TRBD1 identical over 7 bases. Looked up from germline, CDR1 is ENHRY and CDR2 is SYGVKD. This CDR3 is built from 14 residues. After removal of 4 bases from V and 11 bases from J, the junction contained 8 bases not matched to a gene. The CDR3 reads CAISVGQADPPLHF. The CDR3 DNA follows: TGTGCCATCAGTGTAGGACAGGCAGATCCACCCCTCCACTTT.

This clonotype was seen only a few times. The gene calls are TRBV20-1 and TRBJ2-3, with TRBD2 matching over 8 bases. Germline lookup yields CDR1 DFQATT and CDR2 SNEGSKA (reference sequence). The V segment lost 0 bases and the J segment 4 bases; nucleotides outside the gene matches: 9. The CDR3 loop spans 16 amino acids. The CDR3 loop is CSARDSEAGDSDTQYF. The DNA for the CDR3 is TGCAGTGCTAGAGATAGTGAAGCGGGAGATTCAGATACGCAGTATTTT.

The chain carries TRBV27 and TRBJ1-1, with no clear D. This CDR3 has 15 residues. V lost 5 bases and J 6 bases, leaving 19 bases between the germline ends. The germline gives CDR1 MNHEY, CDR2 SMNVEV (reference sequence). The DNA for the CDR3 is TGTGCCAGCAGTCGCTCAGGAGAGGTAGGGTCTGAAGCTTTCTTT. Translating gives CASSRSGEVGSEAFF.

This clonotype was counted between two and nine times. The chain is built from TRBV27 and TRBJ1-5, with TRBD1 as a possible D gene (5 bases). V was clipped by 8 bases and J by 0 bases, with 14 bases between them. Looked up from germline, CDR1 is MNHEY and CDR2 is SMNVEV (reference sequence). CDR3 length equals 15 residues. The CDR3, as DNA: TGTGCCAGCTCCCCTGGACATCTTAGCAATCAGCCCCAGCATTTT. Protein sequence: CASSPGHLSNQPQHF.

This sequence joins TRBV12-3 or TRBV12-4 and TRBJ2-2; TRBD1 matches 9 bases. V lost 6 bases and J lost 5; bases outside the gene matches: 7. CDR3 length: 15 residues. CDR3 region: CASSYSDRGTGELFF. In DNA, the CDR3 is TGTGCCAGCAGCTATTCCGACAGGGGGACCGGGGAGCTGTTTTTT.

The chain uses TRBV28 and TRBJ1-2; 7 bases match TRBD1. The CDR3 is made up of 12 amino acids. CDR1 is MDHEN and CDR2 is SYDVKM in the germline V gene. V was pared by 8 bases and J by 7 bases, with 7 bases of the junction left unmatched. The CDR3 DNA follows: TGTGCCAGCCTACGGTCAGGGGGTGGCTACACCTTC. Protein product: CASLRSGGGYTF.

The CDR3 reads CSVTSGRAEAFF. The CDR3 DNA is TGCAGCGTTACATCGGGTAGAGCTGAAGCTTTCTTT. V usage is TRBV29-1 and J usage is TRBJ1-1; D is uncertain. The germline gives CDR1 SQVTM, CDR2 ANQGSEA. V dropped 5 bases and J dropped 6 bases, with 13 bases sitting between them. The CDR3 consists of 12 residues.

About this clonotype itself: Relative to the germline gene, one junction end is altered; a read error may explain this. The chain joins TRBV12-3 or TRBV12-4 to TRBJ1-1; no clear D. CDR3 length: 15 amino acids. CDR3 nucleotide sequence: TGTGCCAGCCGATGCCCCGCCTGCATGAACACTGGAGCTTTCTTT. The encoded protein is CASRCPACMNTGAFF.

The gene calls are TRBV11-3 and TRBJ1-5, with D tentatively TRBD1 (5 bases). Germline CDR1 and CDR2: SGHNT and YENEEA. The CDR3 totals 17 residues. The V end lost 4 bases, the J end lost 1 base, and 17 bases lay between the germline ends. CDR3 DNA sequence: TGTGCCAGCAGCTCAAATCGGGACCGGCGGAGCAATCAGCCCCAGCATTTT. Amino acid sequence: CASSSNRDRRSNQPQHF.